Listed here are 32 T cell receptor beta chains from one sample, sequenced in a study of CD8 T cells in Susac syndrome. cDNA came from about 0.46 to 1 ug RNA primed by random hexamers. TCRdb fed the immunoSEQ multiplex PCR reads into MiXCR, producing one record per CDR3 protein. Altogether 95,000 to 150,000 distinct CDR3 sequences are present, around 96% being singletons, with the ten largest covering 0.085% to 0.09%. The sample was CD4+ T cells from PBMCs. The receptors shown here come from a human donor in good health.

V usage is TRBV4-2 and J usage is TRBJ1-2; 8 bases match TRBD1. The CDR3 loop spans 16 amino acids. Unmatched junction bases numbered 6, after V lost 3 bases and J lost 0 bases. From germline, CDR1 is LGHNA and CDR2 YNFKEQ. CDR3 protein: CASSHAQGAANYGYTF. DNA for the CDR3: TGTGCCAGCAGCCATGCTCAGGGGGCGGCTAACTATGGCTACACCTTC.

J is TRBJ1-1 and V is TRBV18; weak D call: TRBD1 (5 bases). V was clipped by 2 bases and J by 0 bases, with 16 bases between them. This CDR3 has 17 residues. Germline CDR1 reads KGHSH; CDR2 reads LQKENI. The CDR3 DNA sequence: TGTGCCAGCTCACCAATGGGGCGGAGAGGGGTGAACACTGAAGCTTTCTTT. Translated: CASSPMGRRGVNTEAFF.

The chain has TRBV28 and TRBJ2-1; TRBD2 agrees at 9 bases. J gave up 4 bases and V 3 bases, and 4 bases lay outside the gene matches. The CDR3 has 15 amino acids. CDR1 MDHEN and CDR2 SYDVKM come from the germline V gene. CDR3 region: CASSFLAGSYNEQFF. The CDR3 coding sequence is TGTGCCAGCAGTTTTCTAGCGGGATCGTACAATGAGCAGTTCTTC.

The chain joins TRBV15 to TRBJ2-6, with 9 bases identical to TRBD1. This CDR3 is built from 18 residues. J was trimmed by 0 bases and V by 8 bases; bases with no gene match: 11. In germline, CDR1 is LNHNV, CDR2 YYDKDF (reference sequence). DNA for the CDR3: TGTGCCACCGTTCCTGGGACAGGGCTAACCTCTGGGGCCAACGTCCTGACTTTC. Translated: CATVPGTGLTSGANVLTF. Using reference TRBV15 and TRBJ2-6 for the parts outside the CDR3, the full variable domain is DAMVIQNPRYQVTQFGKPVTLSCSQTLNHNVMYWYQQKSSQAPKLLFHYYDKDFNNEADTPDNFQSRRPNTSFCFLDIRSPGLGDTAMYLCATVPGTGLTSGANVLTFGAGSRLTVL.

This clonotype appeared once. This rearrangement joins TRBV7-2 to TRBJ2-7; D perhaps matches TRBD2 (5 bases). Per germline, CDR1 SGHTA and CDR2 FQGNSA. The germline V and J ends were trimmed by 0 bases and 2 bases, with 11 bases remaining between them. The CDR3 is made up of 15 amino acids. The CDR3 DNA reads TGTGCCAGCAGCTTAGCCGCTAGCAGCGCCTACGAGCAGTACTTC. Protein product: CASSLAASSAYEQYF.

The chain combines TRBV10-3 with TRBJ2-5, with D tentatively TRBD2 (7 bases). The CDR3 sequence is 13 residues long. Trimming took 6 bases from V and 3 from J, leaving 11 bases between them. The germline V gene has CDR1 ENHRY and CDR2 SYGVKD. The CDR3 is CAIRTGGKETQYF. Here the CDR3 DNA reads TGTGCCATCAGGACGGGGGGCAAAGAGACCCAGTACTTC.

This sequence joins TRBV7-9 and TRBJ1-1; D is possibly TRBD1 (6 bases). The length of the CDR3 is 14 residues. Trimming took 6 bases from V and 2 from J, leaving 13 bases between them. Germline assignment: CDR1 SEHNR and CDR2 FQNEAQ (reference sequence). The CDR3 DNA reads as TGTGCCAGCAGTCCGAGGACAGACAACACTGAAGCTTTCTTT. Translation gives CASSPRTDNTEAFF.

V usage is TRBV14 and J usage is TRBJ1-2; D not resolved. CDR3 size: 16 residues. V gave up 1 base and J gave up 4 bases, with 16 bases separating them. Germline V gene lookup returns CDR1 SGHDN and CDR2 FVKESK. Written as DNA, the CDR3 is TGTGCCAGCAGCCAAGGGGTAGGGTATTCACCCTATGGCTACACCTTC. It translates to CASSQGVGYSPYGYTF. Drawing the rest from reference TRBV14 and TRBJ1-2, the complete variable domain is EAGVTQFPSHSVIEKGQTVTLRCDPISGHDNLYWYRRVMGKEIKFLLHFVKESKQDESGMPNNRFLAERTGGTYSTLKVQPAELEDSGVYFCASSQGVGYSPYGYTFGSGTRLTVV.

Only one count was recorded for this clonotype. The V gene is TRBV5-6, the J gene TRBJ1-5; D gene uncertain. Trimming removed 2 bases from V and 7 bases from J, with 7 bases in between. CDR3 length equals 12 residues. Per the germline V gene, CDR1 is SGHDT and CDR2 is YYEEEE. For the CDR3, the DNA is TGTGCCAGCAGCTTCCTCCGCCAGCCCCAGCATTTT. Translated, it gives CASSFLRQPQHF.

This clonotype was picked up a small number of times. CDR3 nucleotides: TGTGCCAGTAGTATTGAAGCATATAGCAATCAGCCCCAGCATTTT. The encoded protein is CASSIEAYSNQPQHF. This chain joins TRBV19 and TRBJ1-5, with D unclear. The CDR3 extends over 15 amino acids. V lost 3 bases and J 0 bases, leaving 9 bases between the germline ends. The germline CDR1 and CDR2 sequences are LNHDA and SQIVND (reference sequence).

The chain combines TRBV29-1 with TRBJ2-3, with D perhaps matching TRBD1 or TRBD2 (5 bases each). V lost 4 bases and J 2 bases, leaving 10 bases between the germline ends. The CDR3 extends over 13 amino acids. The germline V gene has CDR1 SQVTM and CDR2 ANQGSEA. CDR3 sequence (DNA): TGCAGCGTTGCCCGGGACCTCACAGATACGCAGTATTTT. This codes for CSVARDLTDTQYF.

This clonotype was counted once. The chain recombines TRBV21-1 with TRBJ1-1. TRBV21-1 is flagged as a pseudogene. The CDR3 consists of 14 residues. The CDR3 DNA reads TGTGCCAGCAGCAAAGGGGAAAAAGAATCCATGGCTTTCTTT. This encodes CASSKGEKESMAFF.

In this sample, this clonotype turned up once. The CDR3 is CASRSTGTGPDTQYF. CDR3 DNA sequence: TGTGCCAGCAGGTCTACCGGGACAGGGCCTGATACGCAGTATTTT. The V and J genes are TRBV7-9 and TRBJ2-3, with TRBD1 identical over 9 bases. Germline trimming cut 6 bases from V and 6 bases from J; bases unmatched to any gene: 10. There are 15 residues in the CDR3. CDR1 and CDR2 (germline): SEHNR, FQNEAQ (reference sequence).

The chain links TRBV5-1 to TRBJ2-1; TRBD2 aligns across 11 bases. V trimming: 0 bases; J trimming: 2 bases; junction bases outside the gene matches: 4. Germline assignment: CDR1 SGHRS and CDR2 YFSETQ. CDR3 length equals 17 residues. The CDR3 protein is CASSLEYSGRAYNEQFF. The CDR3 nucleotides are TGCGCCAGCAGCTTGGAGTATAGCGGGAGGGCCTACAATGAGCAGTTCTTC.

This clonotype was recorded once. The DNA for the CDR3 is TGTGCCAGCAGCCAAGATTTAAGGACAGGGGGTAGCGAGCAGTACTTC. This gives the protein CASSQDLRTGGSEQYF. The chain is built from TRBV4-2 and TRBJ2-7, with TRBD1 matching 10 bases. V was pared by 0 bases and J by 6 bases, with 8 bases of the junction left unmatched. Germline loops: CDR1 LGHNA, CDR2 YNFKEQ. This CDR3 contains 16 residues.

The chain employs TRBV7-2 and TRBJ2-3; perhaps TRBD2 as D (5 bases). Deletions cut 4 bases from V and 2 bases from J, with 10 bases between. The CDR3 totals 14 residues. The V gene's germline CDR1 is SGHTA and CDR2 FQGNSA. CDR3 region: CASSSGLITDTQYF. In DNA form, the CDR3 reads TGTGCCAGCAGCTCCGGACTGATCACAGATACGCAGTATTTT.

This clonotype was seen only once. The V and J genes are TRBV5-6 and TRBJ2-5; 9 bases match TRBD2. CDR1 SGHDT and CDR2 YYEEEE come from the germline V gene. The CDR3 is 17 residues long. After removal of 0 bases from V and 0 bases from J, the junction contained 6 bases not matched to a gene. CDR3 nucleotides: TGTGCCAGCAGCTTGGCGACTAGCGGAAAGGACCAAGAGACCCAGTACTTC. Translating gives CASSLATSGKDQETQYF.

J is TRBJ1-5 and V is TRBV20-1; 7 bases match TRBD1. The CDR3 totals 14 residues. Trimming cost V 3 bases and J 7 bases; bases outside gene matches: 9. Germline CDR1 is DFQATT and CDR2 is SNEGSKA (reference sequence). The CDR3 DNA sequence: TGCAGTGCTAGGGGGACAGCCCAAGCCCAGCCCCAGCATTTT. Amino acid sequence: CSARGTAQAQPQHF.

CDR3 region: CASSGTSAPSTDTQYF. CDR3 DNA sequence: TGTGCCAGCAGCGGCACTAGCGCCCCTAGCACAGATACGCAGTATTTT. The V call is TRBV11-2, the J call TRBJ2-3; 7 nucleotides align to TRBD2. Looked up from germline, CDR1 is SGHAT and CDR2 is FQNNGV. V shed 5 bases and J 0 bases; nucleotides not matched to a gene: 8. The CDR3 loop spans 16 amino acids. The full variable domain, with the rest looked up from reference TRBV11-2 and TRBJ2-3, is EAGVAQSPRYKIIEKRQSVAFWCNPISGHATLYWYQQILGQGPKLLIQFQNNGVVDDSQLPKDRFSAERLKGVDSTLKIQPAKLEDSAVYLCASSGTSAPSTDTQYFGPGTRLTVL.

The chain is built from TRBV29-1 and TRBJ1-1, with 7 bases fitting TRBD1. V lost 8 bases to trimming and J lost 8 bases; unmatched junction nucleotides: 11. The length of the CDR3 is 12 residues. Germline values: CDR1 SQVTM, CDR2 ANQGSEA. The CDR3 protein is CSSRLQGREAFF. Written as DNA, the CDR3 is TGCAGCTCCCGGTTACAGGGGAGGGAAGCTTTCTTT.

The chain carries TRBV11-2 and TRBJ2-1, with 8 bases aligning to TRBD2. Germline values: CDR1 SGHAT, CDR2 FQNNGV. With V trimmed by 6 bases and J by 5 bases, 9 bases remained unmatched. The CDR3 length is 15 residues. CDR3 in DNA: TGTGCCAGCAGAAAACCGGGACTAGGAGACAATGAGCAGTTCTTC. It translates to CASRKPGLGDNEQFF.

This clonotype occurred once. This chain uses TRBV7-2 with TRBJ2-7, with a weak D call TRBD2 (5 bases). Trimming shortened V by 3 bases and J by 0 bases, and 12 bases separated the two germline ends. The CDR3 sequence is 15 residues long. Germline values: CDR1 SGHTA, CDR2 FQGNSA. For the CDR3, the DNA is TGTGCCAGCAGCTTCCGAGGGTTAAGCTCCTACGAGCAGTACTTC. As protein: CASSFRGLSSYEQYF.

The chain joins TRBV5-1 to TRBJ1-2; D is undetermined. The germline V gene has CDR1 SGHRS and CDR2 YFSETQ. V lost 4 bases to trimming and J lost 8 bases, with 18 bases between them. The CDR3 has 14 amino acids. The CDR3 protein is CASSTPGSPDGYTF. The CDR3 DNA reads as TGCGCCAGCAGCACCCCGGGCTCCCCTGACGGCTACACCTTC.

The CDR3 is CAWSTGQGGAFF. In DNA form, the CDR3 reads TGTGCCTGGAGTACCGGACAGGGTGGCGCTTTCTTT. V and J are TRBV30 and TRBJ1-1; TRBD1 agrees at 8 bases. Germline lookup yields CDR1 GTSNPN and CDR2 SVGIG (reference sequence). The length of the CDR3 is 12 residues. After removal of 2 bases from V and 11 bases from J, the junction contained 7 bases not matched to a gene.

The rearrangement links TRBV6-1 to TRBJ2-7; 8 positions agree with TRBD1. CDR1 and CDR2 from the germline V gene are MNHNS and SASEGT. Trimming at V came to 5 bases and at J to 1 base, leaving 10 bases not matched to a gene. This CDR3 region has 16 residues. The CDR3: CASSQKQGASSYEQYF. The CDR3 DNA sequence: TGTGCCAGCAGTCAAAAGCAGGGGGCCTCTTCCTACGAGCAGTACTTC.

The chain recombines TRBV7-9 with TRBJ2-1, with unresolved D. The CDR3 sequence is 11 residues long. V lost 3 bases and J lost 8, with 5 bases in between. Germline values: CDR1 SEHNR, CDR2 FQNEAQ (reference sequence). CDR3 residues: CASSFLDEQFF. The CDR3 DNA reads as TGTGCCAGCAGCTTCCTCGATGAGCAGTTCTTC.

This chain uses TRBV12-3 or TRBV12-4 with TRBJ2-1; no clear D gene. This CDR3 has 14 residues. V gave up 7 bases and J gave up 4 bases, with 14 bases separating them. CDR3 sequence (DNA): TGTGCCAGCAAGGGCGGCCCCGGTTACAATGAGCAGTTCTTC. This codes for CASKGGPGYNEQFF.

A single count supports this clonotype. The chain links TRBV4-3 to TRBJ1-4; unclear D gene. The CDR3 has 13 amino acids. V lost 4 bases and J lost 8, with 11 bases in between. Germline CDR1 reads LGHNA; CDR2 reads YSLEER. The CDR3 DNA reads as TGCGCCAGCAGCCCCCGGCGGGAGGAAAAACTGTTTTTT. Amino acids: CASSPRREEKLFF.

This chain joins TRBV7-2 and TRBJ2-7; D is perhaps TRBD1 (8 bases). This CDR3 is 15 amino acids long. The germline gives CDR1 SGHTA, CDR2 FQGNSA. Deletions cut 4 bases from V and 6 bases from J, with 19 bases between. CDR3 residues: CASSSQGAASGEQYF. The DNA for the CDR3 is TGTGCCAGCAGCTCTCAGGGGGCGGCTAGCGGCGAGCAGTACTTC.

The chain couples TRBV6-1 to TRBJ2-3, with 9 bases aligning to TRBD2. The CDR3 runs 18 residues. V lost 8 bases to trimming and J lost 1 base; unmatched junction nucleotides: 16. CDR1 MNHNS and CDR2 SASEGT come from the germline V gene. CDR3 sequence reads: CASVPSAGGRGRTDTQYF. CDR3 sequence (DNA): TGTGCCAGCGTGCCCAGCGCGGGAGGGAGGGGGCGCACAGATACGCAGTATTTT.

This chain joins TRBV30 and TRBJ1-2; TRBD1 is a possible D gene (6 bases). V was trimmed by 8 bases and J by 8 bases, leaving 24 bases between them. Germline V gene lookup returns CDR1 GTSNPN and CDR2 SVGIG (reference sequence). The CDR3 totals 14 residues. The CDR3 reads CAGQADSTRGGYTF. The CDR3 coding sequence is TGTGCCGGGCAGGCGGACAGTACTCGCGGGGGCTACACCTTC.

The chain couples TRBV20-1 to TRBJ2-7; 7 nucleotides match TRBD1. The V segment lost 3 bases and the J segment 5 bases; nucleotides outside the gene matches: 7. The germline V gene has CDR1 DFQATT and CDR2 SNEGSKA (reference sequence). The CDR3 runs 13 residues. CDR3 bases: TGCAGTGCTAGGAAAGGGGGCGAGAACGAGCAGTACTTC. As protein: CSARKGGENEQYF.